The count of the clone carrying this T cell receptor beta chain is one. The data originate from a study of blood T cell repertoires in COVID-19. Study background: The samples span acute and convalescent COVID-19 from the United States, Italy and Spain.

The CDR3 runs to 16 residues. V lost 1 base, J lost 4 bases, and 14 bases lay in between. From germline, CDR1 is MGHRA and CDR2 YSYEKL. Profiling relied on immunoSEQ multiplex PCR, and the TCRdb table lists in-frame clones only, not all of them. The table includes around 260,000 clones, 75% to 90% detected once. The receptor's source is a woman between 40 and 55 years old who had recovered from COVID-19. The chain carries TRBV4-1 and TRBJ2-1; a possible D gene is TRBD2 (5 bases). Sequencing was done on a sample of peripheral blood. Here the CDR3 DNA reads TGCGCCAGCAGCCAAGTCTGGGAGCCACGATACAATGAGCAGTTCTTC. It codes for CASSQVWEPRYNEQFF.